This T cell receptor (beta chain) was sequenced for a study of monozygotic twins with inflammatory bowel disease (dated by TCRdb to between 2017 and 2020). Study-level background: In total, approximately 28 monozygotic twin pairs made up the full study: 19 Danish pairs, all IBD-discordant, plus nine German pairs, of which four were IBD-concordant and five were IBD-discordant. Disease-associated traits were sought mainly through comparisons between IBD patients and their genetically identical healthy co-twins within discordant pairs. Each individual had, on average, about 151 000 unique TCRalpha sequences and 181 000 unique TCRbeta sequences available for analysis.

Library prep was done by 5' RACE. The input for every TCR library was around 4,000 ng of total RNA. cDNA was synthesized with SMARTScribe reverse transcriptase in eight separate reactions per sample. During cDNA synthesis, template switching introduced unique molecular identifiers that contained a 6-nucleotide sample barcode. Amplification of TCRalpha and TCRbeta cDNA involved two nested PCRs of roughly 17 and 9 cycles, and each PCR was followed by bead purification. Before amplification, the cDNA was both treated with uracil DNA-glycosylase and purified with the QIAquick PCR purification kit. The second PCR was the step at which Illumina TruSeq-compatible adapters and sample-specific barcodes were added. Library quality and concentration were checked on TapeStation and Qubit, and libraries were pooled at about 5 ng each. Sequencing of pooled libraries was carried out on an Illumina HiSeq2500 single-index Rapid Run using 2 x 100 bp reads and custom sequencing primers. The source study handled its data this way. PCR and sequencing errors were corrected by UMI-based consensus assembly using MiGEC version 1.2.6. MiXCR version 2.1.1 was used for V(D)J alignment, clonotype assembly and CDR3 extraction. To normalise gene usage, clonotype sharing and MAIT/NKT TCR abundance, the analysis used the top 1000, 10 000 and 20 000 clonotypes per sample. Diversity was computed as the inverse Simpson index with the vegan R package after downsampling to 27 000 UMIs. Paired Mann-Whitney U tests were applied to discordant twin pairs, with Benjamini-Hochberg correction for multiple testing. Each CDR3 protein sequence appears as one entry after TCRdb reprocessed the reads, and no DNA is included. The V and J calls follow TCRdb's processing rather than the paper's. The sample table holds 150,000 to 200,000 distinct CDR3 sequences. Clones ranked in the top ten supply around 2.8% of the sample.

Study-wide findings and limitations: Because patients were on differing immunosuppressive treatments, the repertoires may have picked up extra background noise and inter-individual variability. Compared with healthy twins, IBD patients had fewer clonotypes in common with other individuals, a difference most pronounced in patients showing signs of disease activity. The analysis was unable to tell apart different T cell subtypes. Measured by the inverse Simpson index, TCRbeta repertoire diversity was lower in IBD patients than in their healthy co-twins. The results gave no support for a single strong signal or clonotype linked to IBD. Repertoire similarity did not differ between concordant and discordant twins, which could be due to limited statistical power.

From each donor, a roughly 2.7 ml peripheral blood sample was collected into PAXgene tubes and kept at -80 degrees C. Without any T cell sorting, total RNA was extracted from whole blood using the PAXgene blood miRNA kit on an automated QIAcube. Peripheral blood from monozygotic twin pairs, either concordant or discordant for inflammatory bowel disease, underwent deep TCRalpha and TCRbeta repertoire profiling that used unique molecular barcoding. For every twin pair, smoking habits were documented, and each individual was categorised as a current, former or never smoker. The germline V gene supplies CDR1 SGHRS and CDR2 YFSETQ. The CDR3 contains 15 residues, cysteine and phenylalanine counted. DNA is not on record. Turning to this clonotype: The target of this receptor is not known.

This receptor was obtained from a human donor with ulcerative colitis or Crohn's disease, or a healthy co-twin of an affected twin (not recorded which). Source material: blood. The chain is made from TRBV5-1 and TRBJ2-7; without DNA, the TCRdb call of TRBD1 cannot be checked. The CDR3 in this case is CASSPGQLNSYEQYF.